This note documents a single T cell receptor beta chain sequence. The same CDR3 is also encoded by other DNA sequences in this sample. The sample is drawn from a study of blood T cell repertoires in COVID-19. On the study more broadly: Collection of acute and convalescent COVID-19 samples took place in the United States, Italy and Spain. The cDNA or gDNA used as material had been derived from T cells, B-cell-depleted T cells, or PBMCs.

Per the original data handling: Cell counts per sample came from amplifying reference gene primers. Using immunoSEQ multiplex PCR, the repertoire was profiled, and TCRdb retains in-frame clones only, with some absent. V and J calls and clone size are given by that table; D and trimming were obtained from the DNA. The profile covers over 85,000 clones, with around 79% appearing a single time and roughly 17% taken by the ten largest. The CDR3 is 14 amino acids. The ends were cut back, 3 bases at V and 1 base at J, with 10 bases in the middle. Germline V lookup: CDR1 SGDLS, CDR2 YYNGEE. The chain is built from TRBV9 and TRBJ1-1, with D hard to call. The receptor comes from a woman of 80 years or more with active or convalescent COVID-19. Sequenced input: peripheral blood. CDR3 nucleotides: TGTGCCAGCAGCGCCGGGAGTCGGAACACTGAAGCTTTCTTT. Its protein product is CASSAGSRNTEAFF.